This T cell receptor (beta chain) was recorded in a study of cytomegalovirus exposure and HLA in healthy donors. Profiled with immunoSEQ multiplex PCR; TCRdb holds only in-frame clones, not every one. The table has 150,000 or so clones, about 83% seen once. Remarks on this clone: What it recognizes is unknown. In the same sample, other DNA sequences code for this CDR3.

Overall study findings and caveats: The investigators catalogued 164 TCR beta chains as cytomegalovirus-associated. In vitro assays verified that three CMV-associated chains recognized CMV antigens specifically. Reports credit the classifier with highly specific, highly sensitive diagnosis of cytomegalovirus status.

The CDR3 contains 14 residues. Trimming at V came to 1 base and at J to 6 bases, leaving 4 bases not matched to a gene. Germline V lookup: CDR1 SGHAT, CDR2 FQNNGV. Sequencing input: PBMCs. This sequence joins TRBV11-2 and TRBJ1-2; TRBD1 matches 8 bases. The receptor was derived from a woman in her 30s in good health and CMV-seronegative. The CDR3 coding sequence is TGTGCCAGCAGCTTAGGGCAGGGGGCGGATGGCTACACCTTC. It specifies CASSLGQGADGYTF.